These 18 T cell receptor beta chains came from one sample sequenced in a study of T cells after yellow fever vaccination. TCRdb fed the 5' RACE reads into MiXCR, producing one record per CDR3 protein. The sample has a few hundred thousand distinct CDR3 sequences; 4% are singletons. Specimen: PBMCs, collected 5 days after the yellow fever booster vaccination. These receptor sequences come from a man aged 18-30 years who received the YFV17D yellow fever vaccine.

This clonotype was found many times. V and J are TRBV20-1 and TRBJ1-1, with 12 bases identical to TRBD1. V lost 6 bases to trimming and J lost 5 bases; unmatched junction nucleotides: 4. This CDR3 comprises 13 residues. Germline CDR1 reads DFQATT; CDR2 reads SNEGSKA (reference sequence). CDR3 DNA: TGCAGTGCCGGGACAGGGGGCAGGACTGAAGCTTTCTTT. It specifies CSAGTGGRTEAFF.

This clonotype was counted only a few times. The chain recombines TRBV10-3 with TRBJ2-3; 7 positions agree with TRBD1. J was trimmed by 0 bases and V by 9 bases; bases with no gene match: 6. The CDR3 contains 14 residues. CDR1 and CDR2 from the germline V gene are ENHRY and SYGVKD. Here the CDR3 reads CAIRQGGSTDTQYF. In DNA form, the CDR3 reads TGTGCCATTAGACAGGGCGGGAGCACAGATACGCAGTATTTT.

V usage is TRBV30 and J usage is TRBJ2-2; 8 positions agree with TRBD2. Looked up from germline, CDR1 is GTSNPN and CDR2 is SVGIG (reference sequence). The trim removed 1 base at V and 6 bases at J, leaving 7 bases unmatched. The CDR3 has 15 residues. The CDR3 nucleotides read TGTGCCTGGAGTGGTGCGGGGGGCTGGGCCGGGGAGCTGTTTTTT. Translating it yields CAWSGAGGWAGELFF.

This chain joins TRBV5-1 and TRBJ2-5, with D hard to call. The germline CDR1 and CDR2 sequences are SGHRS and YFSETQ. With 0 bases removed from V and 5 bases from J, the gap between germline ends came to 11 bases. The CDR3 has 14 amino acids. CDR3: CASSLEVGEETQYF. CDR3 DNA: TGCGCCAGCAGCTTGGAGGTAGGAGAGGAGACCCAGTACTTC. Complete variable domain (other parts from reference TRBV5-1 and TRBJ2-5): KAGVTQTPRYLIKTRGQQVTLSCSPISGHRSVSWYQQTPGQGLQFLFEYFSETQRNKGNFPGRFSGRQFSNSRSEMNVSTLELGDSALYLCASSLEVGEETQYFGPGTRLLVL.

This sequence joins TRBV4-3 and TRBJ1-2, with no clear D. The CDR3 runs to 13 residues. V was cut by 1 base and J by 7 bases, with 10 bases left in between. CDR1 and CDR2 (germline): LGHNA, YSLEER. CDR3 amino acids: CASSQVDQSGYTF. The CDR3 nucleotides read TGCGCCAGCAGCCAAGTTGATCAAAGTGGCTACACCTTC.

This clonotype was observed many times. The chain combines TRBV7-9 with TRBJ1-1; D is ambiguous. The CDR3 runs to 14 residues. The germline V and J ends were trimmed by 2 bases and 1 base, with 8 bases remaining between them. Germline V gives CDR1 SEHNR, CDR2 FQNEAQ (reference sequence). This CDR3 is CASSLMPENTEAFF. DNA of the CDR3: TGTGCCAGCAGCTTAATGCCCGAGAACACTGAAGCTTTCTTT.

J is TRBJ2-5 and V is TRBV13; 7 bases are a match to TRBD1. This CDR3 has 15 amino acids. The V gene end was trimmed by 0 bases and the J gene end by 1 base; junction bases not matched to a gene: 2. CDR1 and CDR2 (germline): PRHDT, FYEKMQ (reference sequence). The CDR3 here is CASSLGRGFQETQYF. The CDR3 DNA sequence: TGTGCCAGCAGCTTAGGCAGGGGGTTCCAAGAGACCCAGTACTTC.

This clonotype was seen repeatedly, ten times or more. The chain employs TRBV7-8 and TRBJ2-7, with TRBD1 matching 7 bases. The CDR3 has 14 amino acids. Germline V gene lookup returns CDR1 SGHVS and CDR2 FQNEAQ. V was clipped by 5 bases and J by 2 bases; unmatched bases: 6. The CDR3 region is CASSPRTGTYEQYF. The CDR3 coding sequence is TGTGCCAGCAGCCCCCGGACAGGAACCTACGAGCAGTACTTC. The whole variable domain, filled in from reference TRBV7-8 and TRBJ2-7, reads GAGVSQSPRYKVAKRGQDVALRCDPISGHVSLFWYQQALGQGPEFLTYFQNEAQLDKSGLPSDRFFAERPEGSVSTLKIQRTQQEDSAVYLCASSPRTGTYEQYFGPGTRLTVT.

The DNA of the CDR3 is TGTGCCATCAGTGAGGCGCCGGGACTAGAGGAAGAGACCCAGTACTTC. Translated, it gives CAISEAPGLEEETQYF. The V gene is TRBV10-3, the J gene TRBJ2-5, with 8 positions matching TRBD2. The CDR3 runs to 16 residues. Germline V gene data show CDR1 as ENHRY and CDR2 as SYGVKD. J gave up 3 bases and V 2 bases, and 8 bases lay outside the gene matches.

In this sample, this clonotype turned up many times. This chain uses TRBV5-1 with TRBJ1-1; D may be TRBD1 (6 bases). This CDR3 has 20 residues. The germline V gene has CDR1 SGHRS and CDR2 YFSETQ. V gave up 0 bases and J gave up 0 bases, with 24 bases separating them. Here the CDR3 reads CASSLVIKQGIVTLNTEAFF. Here the CDR3 DNA reads TGCGCCAGCAGCTTGGTGATAAAACAGGGAATAGTGACACTGAACACTGAAGCTTTCTTT.

In this sample, this clonotype turned up many times. The chain recombines TRBV20-1 with TRBJ2-3; 10 positions agree with TRBD1. Germline CDR1 DFQATT, CDR2 SNEGSKA (reference sequence). V lost 4 bases to trimming and J lost 5 bases; unmatched junction nucleotides: 9. The CDR3 spans 15 residues. As DNA, the CDR3 is TGCAGTGCTATACCCGGGACAGGGGTAAAAGATACGCAGTATTTT. Translating it yields CSAIPGTGVKDTQYF.

Ten or more counts support this clonotype. The chain has TRBV20-1 and TRBJ1-2, with TRBD1 matching 10 bases. CDR1 and CDR2 (germline): DFQATT, SNEGSKA (reference sequence). This CDR3 has 14 amino acids. The ends lost 3 bases at V and 4 bases at J; junction bases unmatched: 5. CDR3 sequence: CSASPTGGGYGYTF. The DNA of the CDR3 is TGCAGTGCTAGCCCGACAGGGGGCGGCTATGGCTACACCTTC.

The chain carries TRBV6-2 or TRBV6-3 and TRBJ2-7; D is unclear. Trimming cost V 6 bases and J 2 bases, with 14 bases left between them. Germline CDR1 and CDR2: MNHEY and SVGEGT. The CDR3 totals 14 residues. CDR3 amino acids: CASSEIGFPYEQYF. Written as DNA, the CDR3 is TGTGCCAGCAGCGAAATCGGGTTCCCCTACGAGCAGTACTTC.

This clonotype came up many times. The chain has TRBV7-2 and TRBJ2-3, with 10 bases that match TRBD2. The CDR3 is 15 amino acids. V lost 3 bases and J lost 2; bases outside the gene matches: 2. The germline CDR1 and CDR2 sequences are SGHTA and FQGNSA. The CDR3 DNA sequence: TGTGCCAGCAGCTTGAGCGGGGGGGCCACAGATACGCAGTATTTT. This codes for CASSLSGGATDTQYF.

This clonotype has at least ten counts. The rearrangement joins TRBV7-2 to TRBJ2-2; D not certain. Germline V gene data show CDR1 as SGHTA and CDR2 as FQGNSA. The CDR3 sequence is 13 residues long. V was cut by 2 bases and J by 7 bases, with 8 bases left in between. The CDR3 region is CASSLNLGGELFF. For the CDR3, the DNA is TGTGCCAGCAGCTTAAACCTAGGCGGGGAGCTGTTTTTT. The variable domain in full, with the rest retrieved from reference TRBV7-2 and TRBJ2-2, is GAGVSQSPSNKVTEKGKDVELRCDPISGHTALYWYRQSLGQGLEFLIYFQGNSAPDKSGLPSDRFSAERTGGSVSTLTIQRTQQEDSAVYLCASSLNLGGELFFGEGSRLTVL.

This clonotype was found a few times. The CDR3 here is CASRYRRTQYF. CDR3 bases: TGTGCCAGCAGGTACAGGAGGACCCAGTACTTC. This chain joins TRBV6-5 and TRBJ2-5, with D maybe TRBD1 (5 bases). Trimming cost V 6 bases and J 7 bases, with 9 bases left between them. From germline, CDR1 is MNHEY and CDR2 SVGAGI. This CDR3 has 11 residues.

This clonotype was recorded at least ten times. This chain joins TRBV7-2 and TRBJ1-2, with a possible D match to TRBD1 (5 bases). V was clipped by 7 bases and J by 8 bases, with 17 bases between them. This CDR3 spans 13 amino acids. Looked up from germline, CDR1 is SGHTA and CDR2 is FQGNSA. The CDR3 DNA follows: TGTGCCAGCACCATCTCGACCGGGGACGGCTACACCTTC. Residues: CASTISTGDGYTF.

The chain combines TRBV5-1 with TRBJ2-7; 8 nucleotides align to TRBD2. Germline CDR1 and CDR2: SGHRS and YFSETQ. V lost 6 bases to trimming and J lost 0 bases; unmatched junction nucleotides: 5. The CDR3 is 14 amino acids. The CDR3 DNA is TGCGCCAGCAATGTCGGGGGGGCCTCCTACGAGCAGTACTTC. It yields the protein CASNVGGASYEQYF.